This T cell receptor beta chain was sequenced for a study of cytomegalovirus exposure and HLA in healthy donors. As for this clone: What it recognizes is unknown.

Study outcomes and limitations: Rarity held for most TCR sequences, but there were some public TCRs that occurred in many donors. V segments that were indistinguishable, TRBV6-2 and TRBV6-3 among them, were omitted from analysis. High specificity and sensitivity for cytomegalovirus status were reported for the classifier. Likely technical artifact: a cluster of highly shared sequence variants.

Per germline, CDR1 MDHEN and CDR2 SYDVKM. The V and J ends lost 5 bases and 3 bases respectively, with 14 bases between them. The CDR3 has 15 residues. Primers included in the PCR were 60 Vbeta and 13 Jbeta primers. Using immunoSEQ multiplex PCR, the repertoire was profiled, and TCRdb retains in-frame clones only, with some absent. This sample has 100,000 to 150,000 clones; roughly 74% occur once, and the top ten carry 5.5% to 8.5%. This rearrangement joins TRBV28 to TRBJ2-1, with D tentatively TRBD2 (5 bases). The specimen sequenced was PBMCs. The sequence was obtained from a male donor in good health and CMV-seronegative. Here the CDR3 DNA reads TGTGCCAGCAGTACCCCACCGGGAAGCTACAATGAGCAGTTCTTC. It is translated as CASSTPPGSYNEQFF.